This TCR beta chain was observed in a study of blood T cell repertoires in COVID-19 (TCRdb year 2020). At the level of the whole study: Collaborator samples came from the United States, Italy and Spain and covered acute and convalescent phases of COVID-19. HLA class I and class II types, where available, came from metadata supplied by the sample provider rather than from assay-based typing. Sample metadata almost always included a de-identified subject ID, COVID-19 status, age in years and sex. The prospective study material was composed of cDNA or gDNA derived from T cells, B-cell-depleted T cells, or PBMCs. A freely available public database, intended as a resource for researchers studying the immune response to SARS-CoV-2, is where the repertoires were released. The samples were drawn from the first 160 participants of the ongoing ImmuneRACE study and from more than 1,000 subjects provided by 6 global collaborators. The dataset comprised deeply sampled blood TCRbeta repertoires from subjects exposed to, actively infected with, or recovered from COVID-19.

The immunoSEQ Assay, a bias-controlled multiplex PCR, was used to amplify TCRbeta CDR3 regions from genomic DNA. The original pipeline was this. Nucleated cell counts per sample were estimated from amplification of reference gene primers within the assay. To quantify the absolute abundance of each unique TCRbeta CDR3 rearrangement, sequence reads were collapsed and filtered. Productive Simpson clonality was computed per sample as the square root of Simpson's diversity index over productive rearrangements. TCRdb took over this immuneACCESS table, retaining in-frame rearrangements with V and J assigned. Such tables are incomplete; in checked studies, under half of the missing clones stem from an unresolved V gene, and the remainder is unexplained. Clone size and the V and J calls come from that table; the DNA yielded D and trimming. The table for this sample lists 150,000 or so clones; 75% to 85% of them were counted only once. The ten largest account for roughly 13% of the sample.

Here is what the overall study found, with its caveats: Clinical and demographic metadata were provided uncurated, with the amount varying by source and participant.

The collaborating institutions used their own protocols to collect whole blood in K2EDTA tubes. For TCRbeta analysis, collaborators shipped samples in one of three forms: frozen whole blood, isolated PBMCs, or DNA extracted from either of those sample types. From the cysteine through the phenylalanine, the CDR3 covers 14 amino acids. Only the CDR3 part of the read is kept: 42 bases, read in frame from the first base. V and J are truncated by 4 bases and 2 bases respectively, leaving an intervening sequence of 12 bases. CDR1 and CDR2 were assigned from the germline V gene as SGHRS and YFSETQ. About this clone itself: The antigen it recognizes is unknown. No much larger clone exists at a distance of one base, and base qualities are not known.

The sample consisted of peripheral blood. Recombination joined TRBV5-1 with TRBJ1-1; TRBD1 is possibly the D segment (6 matching bases). This sequence was found in a man aged 60 to 69 with active or convalescent COVID-19. The CDR3 corresponds to CASSPGQPNTEAFF. The DNA sequence is given as TGCGCCAGCAGCCCCGGACAGCCCAACACTGAAGCTTTCTTT.